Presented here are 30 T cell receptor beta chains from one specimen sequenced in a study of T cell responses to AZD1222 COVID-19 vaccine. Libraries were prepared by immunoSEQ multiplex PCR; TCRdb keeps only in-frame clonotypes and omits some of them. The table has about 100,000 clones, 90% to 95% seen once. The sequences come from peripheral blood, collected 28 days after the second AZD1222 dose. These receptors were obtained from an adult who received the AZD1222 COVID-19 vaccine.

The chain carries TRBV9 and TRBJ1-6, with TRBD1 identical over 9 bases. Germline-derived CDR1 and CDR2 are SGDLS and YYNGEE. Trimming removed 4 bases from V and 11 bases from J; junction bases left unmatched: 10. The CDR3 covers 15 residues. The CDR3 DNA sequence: TGTGCCAGCAGCCCCATATCCGGACAGGGGACACCCCTCCACTTT. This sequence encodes CASSPISGQGTPLHF.

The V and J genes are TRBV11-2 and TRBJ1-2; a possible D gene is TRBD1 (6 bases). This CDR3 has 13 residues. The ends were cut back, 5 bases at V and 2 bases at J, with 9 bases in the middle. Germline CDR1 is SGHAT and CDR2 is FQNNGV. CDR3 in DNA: TGTGCCAGCAGCCAGGACAGCAACTATGGCTACACCTTC. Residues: CASSQDSNYGYTF. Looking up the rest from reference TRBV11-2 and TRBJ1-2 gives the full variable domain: EAGVAQSPRYKIIEKRQSVAFWCNPISGHATLYWYQQILGQGPKLLIQFQNNGVVDDSQLPKDRFSAERLKGVDSTLKIQPAKLEDSAVYLCASSQDSNYGYTFGSGTRLTVV.

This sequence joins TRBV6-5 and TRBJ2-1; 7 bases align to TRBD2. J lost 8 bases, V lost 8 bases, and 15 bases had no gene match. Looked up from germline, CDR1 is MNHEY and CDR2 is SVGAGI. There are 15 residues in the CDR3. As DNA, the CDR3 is TGTGCCAGCCTCCCCTTAGGGCGGGAGAGGTATGAGCAGTTCTTC. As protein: CASLPLGRERYEQFF.

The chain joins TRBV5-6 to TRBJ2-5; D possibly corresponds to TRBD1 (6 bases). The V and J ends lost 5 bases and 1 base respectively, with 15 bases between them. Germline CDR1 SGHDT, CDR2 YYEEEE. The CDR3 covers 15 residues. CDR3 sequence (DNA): TGTGCCAGCAGTTTGACAGGCCTTTTCCAAGAGACCCAGTACTTC. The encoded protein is CASSLTGLFQETQYF.

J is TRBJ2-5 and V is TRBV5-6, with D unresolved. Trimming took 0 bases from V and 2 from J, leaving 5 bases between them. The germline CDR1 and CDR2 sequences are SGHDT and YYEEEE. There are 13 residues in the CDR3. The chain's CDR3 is CASSLVLQETQYF. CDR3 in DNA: TGTGCCAGCAGCTTGGTACTACAAGAGACCCAGTACTTC.

The CDR3 loop is CASSLDRDIRRGNTIYF. CDR3 nucleotide sequence: TGTGCCAGCAGCTTAGATCGGGACATCCGCCGCGGAAACACCATATATTTT. This chain uses TRBV7-9 with TRBJ1-3, with D maybe TRBD1 (6 bases). V was clipped by 1 base and J by 4 bases, with 17 bases between them. Per the germline V gene, CDR1 is SEHNR and CDR2 is FQNEAQ (reference sequence). The CDR3 spans 17 residues.

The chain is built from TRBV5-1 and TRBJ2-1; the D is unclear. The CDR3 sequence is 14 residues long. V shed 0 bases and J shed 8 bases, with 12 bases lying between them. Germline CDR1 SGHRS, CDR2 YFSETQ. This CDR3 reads CASSLAQSLDEQFF. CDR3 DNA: TGCGCCAGCAGCTTGGCCCAGTCACTGGATGAGCAGTTCTTC.

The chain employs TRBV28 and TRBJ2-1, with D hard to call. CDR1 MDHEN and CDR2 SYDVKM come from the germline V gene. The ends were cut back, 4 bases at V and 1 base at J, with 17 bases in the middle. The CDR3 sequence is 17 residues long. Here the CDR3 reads CASSYPLSTPSYNEQFF. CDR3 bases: TGTGCCAGCAGTTACCCCCTCTCGACTCCGTCCTACAATGAGCAGTTCTTC.

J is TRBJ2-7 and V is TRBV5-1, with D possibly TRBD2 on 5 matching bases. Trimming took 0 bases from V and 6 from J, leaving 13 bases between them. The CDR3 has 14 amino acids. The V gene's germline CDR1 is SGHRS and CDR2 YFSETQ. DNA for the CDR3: TGCGCCAGCAGCTTGGTCCCTAGGGAGCCCGAGCAGTACTTC. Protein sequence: CASSLVPREPEQYF.

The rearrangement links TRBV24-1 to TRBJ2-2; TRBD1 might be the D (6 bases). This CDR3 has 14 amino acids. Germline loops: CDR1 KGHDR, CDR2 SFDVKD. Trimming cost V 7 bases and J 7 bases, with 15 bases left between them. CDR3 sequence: CATRPTGKDGELFF. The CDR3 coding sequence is TGTGCCACCAGACCGACAGGAAAAGACGGGGAGCTGTTTTTT.

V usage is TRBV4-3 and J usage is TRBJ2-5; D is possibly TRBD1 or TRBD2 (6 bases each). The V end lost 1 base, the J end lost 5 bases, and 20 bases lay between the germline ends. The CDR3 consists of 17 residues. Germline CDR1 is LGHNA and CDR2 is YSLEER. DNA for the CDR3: TGCGCCAGCAGCCAAGGAGGGGGACTGACCGCCCGGGAGACCCAGTACTTC. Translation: CASSQGGGLTARETQYF.

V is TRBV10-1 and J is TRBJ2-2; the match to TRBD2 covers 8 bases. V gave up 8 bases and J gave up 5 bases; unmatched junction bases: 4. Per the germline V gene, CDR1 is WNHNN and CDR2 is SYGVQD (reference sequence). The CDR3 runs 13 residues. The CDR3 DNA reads TGCGCCAGCGGCGCGGGAGGTACCGGGGAGCTGTTTTTT. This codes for CASGAGGTGELFF.

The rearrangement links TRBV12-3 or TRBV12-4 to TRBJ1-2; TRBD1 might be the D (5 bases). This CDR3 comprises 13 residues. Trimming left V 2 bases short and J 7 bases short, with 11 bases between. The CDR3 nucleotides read TGTGCCAGCAGTTTATTGGGGGGATCTGGCTACACCTTC. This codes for CASSLLGGSGYTF.

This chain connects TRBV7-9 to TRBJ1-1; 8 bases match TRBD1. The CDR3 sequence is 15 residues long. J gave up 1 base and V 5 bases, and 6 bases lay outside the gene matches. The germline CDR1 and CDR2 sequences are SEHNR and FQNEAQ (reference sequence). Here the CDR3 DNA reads TGTGCCAGCAGCCCCCGACAGGGGAAGAACACTGAAGCTTTCTTT. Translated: CASSPRQGKNTEAFF.

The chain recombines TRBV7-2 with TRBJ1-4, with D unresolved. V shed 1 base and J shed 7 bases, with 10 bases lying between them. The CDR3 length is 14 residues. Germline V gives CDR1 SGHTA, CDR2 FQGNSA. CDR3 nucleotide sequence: TGTGCCAGCAGCTTAGGTGGGGTTGGTGAAAAACTGTTTTTT. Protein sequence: CASSLGGVGEKLFF.

Here the CDR3 DNA reads TGTGCCAGCAGTGAATGGACAGGGAGCTCCTACAATGAGCAGTTCTTC. Its protein product is CASSEWTGSSYNEQFF. The rearrangement joins TRBV6-1 to TRBJ2-1; 8 nucleotides align to TRBD1. CDR1 and CDR2 (germline): MNHNS, SASEGT. CDR3 length equals 16 residues. Unmatched junction bases numbered 3, after V lost 2 bases and J lost 0 bases.

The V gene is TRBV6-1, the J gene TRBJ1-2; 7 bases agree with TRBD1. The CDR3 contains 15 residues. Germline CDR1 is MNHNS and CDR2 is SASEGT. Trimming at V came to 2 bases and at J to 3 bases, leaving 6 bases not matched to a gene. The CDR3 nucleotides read TGTGCCAGCAGTGAAAGACAGGGAACCTACTATGGCTACACCTTC. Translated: CASSERQGTYYGYTF.

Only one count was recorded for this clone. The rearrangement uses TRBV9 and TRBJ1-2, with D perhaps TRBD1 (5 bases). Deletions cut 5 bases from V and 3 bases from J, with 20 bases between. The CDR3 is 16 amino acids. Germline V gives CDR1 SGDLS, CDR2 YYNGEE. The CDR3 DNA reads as TGTGCCAGCAGTGATCCTCTGGGGCCCCGGGACTATGGCTACACCTTC. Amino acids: CASSDPLGPRDYGYTF.

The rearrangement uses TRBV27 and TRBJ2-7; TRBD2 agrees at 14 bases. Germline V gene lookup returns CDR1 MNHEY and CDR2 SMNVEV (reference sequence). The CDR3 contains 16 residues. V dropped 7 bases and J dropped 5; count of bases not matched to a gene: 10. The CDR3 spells CASTTLGLAGGDEQYF. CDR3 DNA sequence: TGTGCCAGCACGACCCTAGGACTAGCGGGAGGTGACGAGCAGTACTTC.

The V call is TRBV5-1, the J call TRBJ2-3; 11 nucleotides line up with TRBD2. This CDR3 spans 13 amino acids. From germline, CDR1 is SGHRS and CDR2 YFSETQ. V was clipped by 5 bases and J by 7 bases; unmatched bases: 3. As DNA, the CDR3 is TGCGCCAGCAGAACTAGCGGGAGCCATACGCAGTATTTT. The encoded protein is CASRTSGSHTQYF.

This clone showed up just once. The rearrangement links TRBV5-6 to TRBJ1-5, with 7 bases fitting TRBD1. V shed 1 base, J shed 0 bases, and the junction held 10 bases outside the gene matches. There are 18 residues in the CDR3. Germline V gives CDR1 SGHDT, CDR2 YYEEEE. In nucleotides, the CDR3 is TGTGCCAGCAGCTTGAGGACAGGAGTATACGATAGCAATCAGCCCCAGCATTTT. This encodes CASSLRTGVYDSNQPQHF.

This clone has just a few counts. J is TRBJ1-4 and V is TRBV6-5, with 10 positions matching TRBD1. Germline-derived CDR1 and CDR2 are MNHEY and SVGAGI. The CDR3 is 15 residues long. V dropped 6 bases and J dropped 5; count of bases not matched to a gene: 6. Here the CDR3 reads CASSPPGQGNEKLFF. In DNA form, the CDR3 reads TGTGCCAGCAGCCCCCCGGGACAGGGGAATGAAAAACTGTTTTTT.

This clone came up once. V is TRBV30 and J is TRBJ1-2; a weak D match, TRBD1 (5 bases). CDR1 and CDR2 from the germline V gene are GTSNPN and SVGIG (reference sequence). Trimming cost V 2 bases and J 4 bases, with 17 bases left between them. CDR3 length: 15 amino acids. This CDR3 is CAWSPDSAEIYGYTF. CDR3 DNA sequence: TGTGCCTGGAGTCCAGACAGTGCCGAGATCTATGGCTACACCTTC.

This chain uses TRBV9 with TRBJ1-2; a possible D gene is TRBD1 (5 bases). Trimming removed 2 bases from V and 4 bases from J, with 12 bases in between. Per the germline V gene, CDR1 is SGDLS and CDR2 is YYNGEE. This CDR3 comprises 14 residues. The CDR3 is CASSVGGAFYGYTF. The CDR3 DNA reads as TGTGCCAGCAGCGTCGGGGGAGCCTTCTATGGCTACACCTTC.

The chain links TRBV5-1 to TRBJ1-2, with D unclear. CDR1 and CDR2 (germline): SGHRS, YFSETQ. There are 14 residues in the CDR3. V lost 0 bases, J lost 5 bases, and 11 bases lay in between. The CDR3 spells CASSLGQDVYGYTF. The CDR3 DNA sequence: TGCGCCAGCAGCTTGGGCCAGGATGTTTATGGCTACACCTTC.

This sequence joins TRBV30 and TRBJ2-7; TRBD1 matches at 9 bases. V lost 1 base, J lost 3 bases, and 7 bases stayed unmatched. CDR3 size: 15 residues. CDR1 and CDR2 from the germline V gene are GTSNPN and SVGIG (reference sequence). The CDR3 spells CAWSAPGQGGYEQYF. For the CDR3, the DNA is TGTGCCTGGAGTGCTCCGGGACAGGGAGGCTACGAGCAGTACTTC. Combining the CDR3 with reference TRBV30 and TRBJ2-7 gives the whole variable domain SQTIHQWPATLVQPVGSPLSLECTVEGTSNPNLYWYRQAAGRGLQLLFYSVGIGQISSEVPQNLSASRPQDRQFILSSKKLLLSDSGFYLCAWSAPGQGGYEQYFGPGTRLTVT.

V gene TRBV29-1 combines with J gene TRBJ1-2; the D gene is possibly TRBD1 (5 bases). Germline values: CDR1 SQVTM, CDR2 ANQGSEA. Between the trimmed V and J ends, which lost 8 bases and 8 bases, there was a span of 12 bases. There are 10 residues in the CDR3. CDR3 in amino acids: CSIQGGGYTF. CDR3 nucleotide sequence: TGCAGCATCCAGGGAGGAGGCTACACCTTC.

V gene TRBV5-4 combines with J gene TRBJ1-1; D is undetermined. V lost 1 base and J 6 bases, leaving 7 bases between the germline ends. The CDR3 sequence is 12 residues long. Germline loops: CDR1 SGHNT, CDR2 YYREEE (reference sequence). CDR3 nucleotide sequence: TGTGCCAGCAGCTTGATCGGAGCTGAAGCTTTCTTT. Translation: CASSLIGAEAFF.

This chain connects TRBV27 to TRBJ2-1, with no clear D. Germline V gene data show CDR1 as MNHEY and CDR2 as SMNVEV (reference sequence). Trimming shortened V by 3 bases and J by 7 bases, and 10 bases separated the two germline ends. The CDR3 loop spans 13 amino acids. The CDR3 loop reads CASSLNWANEQFF. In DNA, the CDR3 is TGTGCCAGCAGTTTGAATTGGGCGAATGAGCAGTTCTTC.

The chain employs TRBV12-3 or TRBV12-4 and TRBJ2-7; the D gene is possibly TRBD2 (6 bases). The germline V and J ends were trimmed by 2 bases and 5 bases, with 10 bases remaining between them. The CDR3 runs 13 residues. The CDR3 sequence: CASSLNGGNEQYF. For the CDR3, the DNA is TGTGCCAGCAGTTTAAACGGGGGTAACGAGCAGTACTTC.